Sequencing of this TCR beta chain was carried out in a study of control samples from healthy donors and cancer patients. The CDR3 totals 14 residues. Germline CDR1 and CDR2: SGHNT and YYREEE (reference sequence). Trimming stripped 1 base from V and 7 bases from J, with 14 bases between. The method was immunoSEQ multiplex PCR; TCRdb's version includes in-frame clones alone and lacks a portion of them. The sample includes some 57,000 clones, approximately 95% of them seen just once. This chain connects TRBV5-4 to TRBJ2-5; maybe TRBD2 (6 bases). The sample taken for sequencing was blood. This TCR came from a woman in her twenties or thirties in good health. CDR3 nucleotides: TGTGCCAGCAGCTTGTGGGAGGACTCAGGGACCCAGTACTTC. Its translation: CASSLWEDSGTQYF.